This TCR beta chain was recorded in a study of T cell repertoires in cytomegalovirus infection. Study-wide context: Used in the study were CMV epitopes, some recently identified and HLA-C-restricted, others well-studied and HLA-B-restricted. Matching HLA type and CMV infection were both indicated by public TCR beta signatures.

This CDR3 has 11 amino acids. Trimming shortened V by 3 bases and J by 8 bases, and 5 bases separated the two germline ends. In germline, CDR1 is LNHNV, CDR2 YYDKDF (reference sequence). This clonotype was observed once. The antigen remains undetermined. TCRdb reanalysed the reads using MiXCR and keeps one entry per CDR3 protein. The sample carries some 940,000 distinct CDR3 sequences, around 30% recorded once. The input for sequencing was cultured CD8+ T cells from PBMCs, taken from culture after CMV antigen stimulation. The source of this sequence is a human donor in good health (CMV status not recorded). Some clones in this sample may be carry-over from other donors' samples. V and J are TRBV15 and TRBJ2-1; a possible D gene is TRBD2 (5 bases). The CDR3 sequence: CATSRRDEQFF. The CDR3 DNA reads as TGTGCCACCAGCAGGCGGGATGAGCAGTTCTTC.